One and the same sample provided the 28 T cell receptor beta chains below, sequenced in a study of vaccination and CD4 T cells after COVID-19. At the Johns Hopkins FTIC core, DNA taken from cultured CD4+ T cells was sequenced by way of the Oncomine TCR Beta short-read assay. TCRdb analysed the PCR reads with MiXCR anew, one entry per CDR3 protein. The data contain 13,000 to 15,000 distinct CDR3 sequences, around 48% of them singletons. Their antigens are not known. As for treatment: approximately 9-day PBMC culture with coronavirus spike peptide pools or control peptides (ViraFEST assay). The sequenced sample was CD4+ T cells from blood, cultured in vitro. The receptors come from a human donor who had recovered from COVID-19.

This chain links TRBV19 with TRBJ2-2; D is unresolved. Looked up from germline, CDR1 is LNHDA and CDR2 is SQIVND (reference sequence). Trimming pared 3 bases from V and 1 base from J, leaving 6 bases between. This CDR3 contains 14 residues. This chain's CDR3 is CASSIRGNTGELFF. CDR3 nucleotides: TGTGCCAGTAGTATCCGAGGGAACACCGGGGAGCTGTTTTTT.

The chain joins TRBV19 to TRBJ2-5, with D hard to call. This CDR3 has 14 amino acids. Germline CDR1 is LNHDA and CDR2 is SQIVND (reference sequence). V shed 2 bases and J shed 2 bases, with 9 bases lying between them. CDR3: CASSISRSQETQYF. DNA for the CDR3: TGTGCCAGTAGTATAAGCCGGTCACAAGAGACCCAGTACTTC.

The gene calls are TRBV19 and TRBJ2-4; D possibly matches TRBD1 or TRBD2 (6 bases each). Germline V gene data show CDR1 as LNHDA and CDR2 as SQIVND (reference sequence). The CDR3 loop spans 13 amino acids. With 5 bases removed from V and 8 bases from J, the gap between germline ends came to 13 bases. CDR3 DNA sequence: TGTGCCAGTAGTGAGACTAGGGGGGACATTCAGTACTTC. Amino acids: CASSETRGDIQYF. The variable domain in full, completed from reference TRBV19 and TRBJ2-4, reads DGGITQSPKYLFRKEGQNVTLSCEQNLNHDAMYWYRQDPGQGLRLIYYSQIVNDFQKGDIAEGYSVSREKKESFPLTVTSAQKNPTAFYLCASSETRGDIQYFGAGTRLSVL.

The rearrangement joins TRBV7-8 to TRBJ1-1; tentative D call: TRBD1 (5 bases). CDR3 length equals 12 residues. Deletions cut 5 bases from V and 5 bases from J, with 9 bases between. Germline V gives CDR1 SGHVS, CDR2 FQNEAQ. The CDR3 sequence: CASSKGRTEAFF. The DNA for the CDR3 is TGTGCCAGCAGCAAGGGACGGACTGAAGCTTTCTTT.

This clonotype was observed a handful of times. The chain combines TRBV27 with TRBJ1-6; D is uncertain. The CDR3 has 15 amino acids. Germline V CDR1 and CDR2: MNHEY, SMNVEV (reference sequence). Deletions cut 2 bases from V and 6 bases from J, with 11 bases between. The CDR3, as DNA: TGTGCCAGCAGTTTACTTCGTACCGGTAATTCACCCCTCCACTTT. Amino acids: CASSLLRTGNSPLHF.

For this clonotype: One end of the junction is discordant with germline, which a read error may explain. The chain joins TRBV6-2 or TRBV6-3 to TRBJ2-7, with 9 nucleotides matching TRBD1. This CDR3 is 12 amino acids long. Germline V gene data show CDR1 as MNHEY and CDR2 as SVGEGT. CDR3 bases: TGTGCCGGCAGACAGGGGGCCTACGAGCAGTACTTC. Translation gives CAGRQGAYEQYF.

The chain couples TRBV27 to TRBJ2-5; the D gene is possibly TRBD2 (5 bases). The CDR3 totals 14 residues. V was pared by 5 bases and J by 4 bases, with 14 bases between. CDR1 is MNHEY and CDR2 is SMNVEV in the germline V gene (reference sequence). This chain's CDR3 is CASSADPGGETQYF. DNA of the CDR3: TGTGCCAGCAGTGCAGATCCCGGAGGAGAGACCCAGTACTTC.

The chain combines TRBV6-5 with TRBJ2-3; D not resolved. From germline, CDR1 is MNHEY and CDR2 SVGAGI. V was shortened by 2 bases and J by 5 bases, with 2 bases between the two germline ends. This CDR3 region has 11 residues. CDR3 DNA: TGTGCCAGCAGTTACAAAGATACGCAGTATTTT. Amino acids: CASSYKDTQYF.

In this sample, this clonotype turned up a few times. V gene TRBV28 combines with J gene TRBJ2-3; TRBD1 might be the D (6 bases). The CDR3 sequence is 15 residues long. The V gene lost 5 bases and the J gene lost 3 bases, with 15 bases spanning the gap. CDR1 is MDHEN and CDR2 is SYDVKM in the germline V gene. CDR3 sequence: CASSPPWGLTDTQYF. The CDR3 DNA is TGTGCCAGCAGTCCCCCCTGGGGGCTTACAGATACGCAGTATTTT.

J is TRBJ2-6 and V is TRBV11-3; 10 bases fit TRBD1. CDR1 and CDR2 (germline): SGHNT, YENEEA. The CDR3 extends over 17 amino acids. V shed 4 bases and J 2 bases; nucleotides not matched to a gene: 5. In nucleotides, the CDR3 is TGTGCCAGCAGCTCCCCTGGACAGGGGGCTGGGGCCAACGTCCTGACTTTC. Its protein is CASSSPGQGAGANVLTF.

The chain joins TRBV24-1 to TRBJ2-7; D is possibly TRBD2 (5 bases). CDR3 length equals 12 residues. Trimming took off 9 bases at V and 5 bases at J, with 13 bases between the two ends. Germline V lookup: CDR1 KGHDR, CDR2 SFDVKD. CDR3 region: CATSREIHEQYF. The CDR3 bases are TGTGCCACCTCACGGGAAATTCACGAGCAGTACTTC.

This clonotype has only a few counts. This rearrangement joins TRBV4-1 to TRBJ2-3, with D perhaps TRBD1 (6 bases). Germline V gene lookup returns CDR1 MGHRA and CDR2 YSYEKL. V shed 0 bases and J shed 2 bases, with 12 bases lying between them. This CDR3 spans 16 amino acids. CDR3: CASSQEGQGYTDTQYF. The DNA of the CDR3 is TGCGCCAGCAGCCAAGAGGGCCAGGGGTACACAGATACGCAGTATTTT.

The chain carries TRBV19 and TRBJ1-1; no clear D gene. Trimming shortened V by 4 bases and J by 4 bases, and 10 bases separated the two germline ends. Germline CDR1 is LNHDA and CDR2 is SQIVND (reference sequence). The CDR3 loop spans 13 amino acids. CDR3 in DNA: TGTGCCAGTAGTAGTGACCGAGGCACTGAAGCTTTCTTT. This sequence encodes CASSSDRGTEAFF.

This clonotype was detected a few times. CDR3 protein: CASPTGRQDEKLFF. The CDR3 DNA sequence: TGTGCCAGCCCAACGGGTCGACAGGATGAAAAACTGTTTTTT. This chain connects TRBV27 to TRBJ1-4; the D gene is possibly TRBD1 (6 bases). The germline gives CDR1 MNHEY, CDR2 SMNVEV (reference sequence). The CDR3 runs to 14 residues. V lost 8 bases to trimming and J lost 6 bases, with 16 bases between them.

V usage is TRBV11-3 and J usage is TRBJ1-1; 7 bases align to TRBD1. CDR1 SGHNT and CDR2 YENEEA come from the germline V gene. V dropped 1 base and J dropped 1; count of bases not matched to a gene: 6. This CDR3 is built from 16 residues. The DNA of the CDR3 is TGTGCCAGCAGCTTAGCAGGCAGGGGGAAGAACACTGAAGCTTTCTTT. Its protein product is CASSLAGRGKNTEAFF. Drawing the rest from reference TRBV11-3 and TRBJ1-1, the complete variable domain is EAGVVQSPRYKIIEKKQPVAFWCNPISGHNTLYWYLQNLGQGPELLIRYENEEAVDDSQLPKDRFSAERLKGVDSTLKIQPAELGDSAVYLCASSLAGRGKNTEAFFGQGTRLTVV.

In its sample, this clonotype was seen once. CDR3: CASSDVLEGPRGALHF. The CDR3 coding sequence is TGTGCCAGCAGTGATGTCCTCGAAGGTCCGAGGGGTGCCCTCCACTTT. This chain links TRBV25-1 with TRBJ1-6; possibly TRBD1 for D (5 bases). With 3 bases removed from V and 14 bases from J, the gap between germline ends came to 23 bases. The CDR3 contains 16 residues. In germline, CDR1 is MGHDK, CDR2 SYGVNS.

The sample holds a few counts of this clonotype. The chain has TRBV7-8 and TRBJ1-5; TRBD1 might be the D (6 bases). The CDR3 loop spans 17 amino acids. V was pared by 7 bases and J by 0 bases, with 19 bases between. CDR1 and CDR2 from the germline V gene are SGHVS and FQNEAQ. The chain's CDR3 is CASNALIGGDSNQPQHF. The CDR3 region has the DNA TGTGCCAGCAACGCACTGATAGGGGGGGATAGCAATCAGCCCCAGCATTTT.

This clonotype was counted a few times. This chain's CDR3 is CSAMDSYFSGNTIYF. DNA for the CDR3: TGCAGTGCTATGGACAGCTATTTCTCTGGAAACACCATATATTTT. The chain couples TRBV20-1 to TRBJ1-3; D may be TRBD1 (6 bases). Trimming left V 4 bases short and J 0 bases short, with 13 bases between. Looked up from germline, CDR1 is DFQATT and CDR2 is SNEGSKA (reference sequence). CDR3 length: 15 amino acids.

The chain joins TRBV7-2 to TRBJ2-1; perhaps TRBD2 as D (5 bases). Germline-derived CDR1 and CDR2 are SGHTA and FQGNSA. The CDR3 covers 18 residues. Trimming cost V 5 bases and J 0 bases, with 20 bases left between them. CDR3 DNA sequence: TGTGCCAGCAGCGCACCAACCCGGGGATTAAGCTCCTACAATGAGCAGTTCTTC. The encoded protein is CASSAPTRGLSSYNEQFF. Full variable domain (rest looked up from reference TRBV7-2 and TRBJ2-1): GAGVSQSPSNKVTEKGKDVELRCDPISGHTALYWYRQSLGQGLEFLIYFQGNSAPDKSGLPSDRFSAERTGGSVSTLTIQRTQQEDSAVYLCASSAPTRGLSSYNEQFFGPGTRLTVL.

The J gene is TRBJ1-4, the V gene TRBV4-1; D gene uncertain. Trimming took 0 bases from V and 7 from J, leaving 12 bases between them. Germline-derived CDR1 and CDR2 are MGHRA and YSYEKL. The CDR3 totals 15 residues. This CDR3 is CASSQEAYIREKLFF. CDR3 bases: TGCGCCAGCAGCCAAGAGGCGTATATTCGTGAAAAACTGTTTTTT.

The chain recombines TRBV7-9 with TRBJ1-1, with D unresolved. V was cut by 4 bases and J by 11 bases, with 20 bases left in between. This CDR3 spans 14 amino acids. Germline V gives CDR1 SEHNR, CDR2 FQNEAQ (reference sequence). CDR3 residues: CASSSLAGRRGAFF. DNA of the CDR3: TGTGCCAGCAGCTCCTTAGCGGGGAGACGTGGGGCTTTCTTT.

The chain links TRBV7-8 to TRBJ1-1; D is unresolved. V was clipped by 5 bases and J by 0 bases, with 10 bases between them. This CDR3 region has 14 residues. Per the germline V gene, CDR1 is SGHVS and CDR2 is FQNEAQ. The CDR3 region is CASSPRAVNTEAFF. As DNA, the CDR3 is TGTGCCAGCAGCCCGAGGGCAGTGAACACTGAAGCTTTCTTT.

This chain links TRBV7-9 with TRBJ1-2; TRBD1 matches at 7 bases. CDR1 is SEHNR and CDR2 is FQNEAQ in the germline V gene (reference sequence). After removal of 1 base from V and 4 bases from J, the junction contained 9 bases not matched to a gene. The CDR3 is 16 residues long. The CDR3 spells CASSLVNTGEGYGYTF. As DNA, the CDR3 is TGTGCCAGCAGCTTAGTGAACACAGGGGAGGGCTATGGCTACACCTTC.

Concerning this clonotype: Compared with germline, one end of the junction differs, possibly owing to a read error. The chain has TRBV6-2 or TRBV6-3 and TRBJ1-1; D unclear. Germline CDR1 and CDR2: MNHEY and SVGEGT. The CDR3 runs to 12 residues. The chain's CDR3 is CTSSLGIQDIFF. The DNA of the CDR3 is TGTACCAGCAGTCTGGGCATACAAGACATTTTCTTT.

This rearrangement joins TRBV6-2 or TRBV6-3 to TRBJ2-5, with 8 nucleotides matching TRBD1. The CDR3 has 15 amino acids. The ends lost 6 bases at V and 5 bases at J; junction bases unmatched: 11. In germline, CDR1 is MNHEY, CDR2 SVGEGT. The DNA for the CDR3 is TGTGCCAGCAGACAAACCGGGACAGGTAGTGAGACCCAGTACTTC. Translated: CASRQTGTGSETQYF.

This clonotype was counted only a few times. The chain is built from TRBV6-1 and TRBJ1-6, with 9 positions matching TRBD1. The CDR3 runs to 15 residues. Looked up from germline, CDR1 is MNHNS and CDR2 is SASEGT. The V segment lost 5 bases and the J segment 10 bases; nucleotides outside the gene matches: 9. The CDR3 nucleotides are TGTGCCAGCAGTCGTAGGACAGGGGTAGGGTCACCCCTCCACTTT. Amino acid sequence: CASSRRTGVGSPLHF.

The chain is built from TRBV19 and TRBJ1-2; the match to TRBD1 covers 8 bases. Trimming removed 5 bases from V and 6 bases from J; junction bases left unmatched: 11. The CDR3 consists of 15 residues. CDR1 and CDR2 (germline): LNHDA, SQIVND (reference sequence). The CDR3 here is CASSQRTGSSDGYTF. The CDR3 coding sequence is TGTGCCAGTAGTCAACGGACAGGGAGTTCGGATGGCTACACCTTC. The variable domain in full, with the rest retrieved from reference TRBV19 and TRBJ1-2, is DGGITQSPKYLFRKEGQNVTLSCEQNLNHDAMYWYRQDPGQGLRLIYYSQIVNDFQKGDIAEGYSVSREKKESFPLTVTSAQKNPTAFYLCASSQRTGSSDGYTFGSGTRLTVV.

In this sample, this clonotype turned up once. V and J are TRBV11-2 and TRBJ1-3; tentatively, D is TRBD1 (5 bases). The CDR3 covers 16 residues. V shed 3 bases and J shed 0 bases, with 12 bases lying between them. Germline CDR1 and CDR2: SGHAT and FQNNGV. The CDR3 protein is CASSFLSDSSGNTIYF. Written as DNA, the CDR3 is TGTGCCAGCAGCTTCCTGTCAGACAGCTCTGGAAACACCATATATTTT.